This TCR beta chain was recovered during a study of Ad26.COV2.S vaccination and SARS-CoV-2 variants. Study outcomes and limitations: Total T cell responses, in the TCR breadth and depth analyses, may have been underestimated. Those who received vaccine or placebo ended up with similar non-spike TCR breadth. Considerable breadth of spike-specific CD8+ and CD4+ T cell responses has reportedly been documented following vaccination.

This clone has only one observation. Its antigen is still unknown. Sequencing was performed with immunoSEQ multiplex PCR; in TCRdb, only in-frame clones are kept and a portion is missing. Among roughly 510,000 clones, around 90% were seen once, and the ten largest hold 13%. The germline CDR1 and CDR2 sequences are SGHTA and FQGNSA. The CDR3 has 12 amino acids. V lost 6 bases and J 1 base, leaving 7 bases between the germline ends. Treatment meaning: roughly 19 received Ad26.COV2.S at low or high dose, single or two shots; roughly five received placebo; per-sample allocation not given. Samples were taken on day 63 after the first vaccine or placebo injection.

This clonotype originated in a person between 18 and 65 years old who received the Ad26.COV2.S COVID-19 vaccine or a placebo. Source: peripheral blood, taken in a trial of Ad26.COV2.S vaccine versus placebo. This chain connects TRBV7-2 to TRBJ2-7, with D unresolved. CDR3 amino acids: CASRFDSYEQYF. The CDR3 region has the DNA TGTGCCAGCAGGTTCGATTCCTACGAGCAGTACTTC. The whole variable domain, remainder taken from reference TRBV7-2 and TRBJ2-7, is GAGVSQSPSNKVTEKGKDVELRCDPISGHTALYWYRQSLGQGLEFLIYFQGNSAPDKSGLPSDRFSAERTGGSVSTLTIQRTQQEDSAVYLCASRFDSYEQYFGPGTRLTVT.